One and the same sample provided the 10 T cell receptor beta chains below, sequenced in a study of blood T cell repertoires in COVID-19. Here immunoSEQ multiplex PCR was the method, and the copy in TCRdb shows in-frame clones only, minus some. This sample has some 240,000 clones, with over 80% found just once. Input material: peripheral blood. Receptors were obtained from a woman in her sixties or seventies with COVID-19, enrolled during active disease.

The chain joins TRBV24-1 to TRBJ2-1; no definite D call. V lost 0 bases and J lost 0, with 11 bases in between. The CDR3 spans 17 residues. CDR1 KGHDR and CDR2 SFDVKD come from the germline V gene. This CDR3 reads CATSDLARPSSYNEQFF. The CDR3 DNA is TGTGCCACCAGTGATTTGGCCAGGCCGAGCTCCTACAATGAGCAGTTCTTC.

The chain combines TRBV7-3 with TRBJ2-1; 9 nucleotides match TRBD2. This CDR3 has 15 residues. Germline CDR1 is SGHTA and CDR2 is FQGTGA. Trimming cost V 8 bases and J 4 bases; bases outside gene matches: 9. The CDR3 protein is CASAKLAGRYNEQFF. In DNA form, the CDR3 reads TGTGCCAGCGCGAAGCTAGCGGGACGATACAATGAGCAGTTCTTC.

The rearrangement joins TRBV7-9 to TRBJ1-2, with D perhaps matching TRBD1 (5 bases). The germline V and J ends were trimmed by 5 bases and 8 bases, with 21 bases remaining between them. Germline CDR1 and CDR2: SEHNR and FQNEAQ (reference sequence). The CDR3 runs to 15 residues. CDR3 bases: TGTGCCAGCAGCCCTTCCGGGACGCAGGGAGGAGGCTACACCTTC. Translation gives CASSPSGTQGGGYTF.

The chain employs TRBV9 and TRBJ2-7; a possible D gene is TRBD1 (6 bases). This CDR3 has 14 amino acids. Trimming left V 4 bases short and J 6 bases short, with 17 bases between. Per the germline V gene, CDR1 is SGDLS and CDR2 is YYNGEE. The CDR3 nucleotides read TGTGCCAGCAGCCCCCGGCAGGGGTTTGGCGAGCAGTACTTC. This gives the protein CASSPRQGFGEQYF.

The chain uses TRBV7-3 and TRBJ2-1; D unresolved. Germline values: CDR1 SGHTA, CDR2 FQGTGA. Trimming removed 2 bases at V and 9 bases at J, with 11 bases between. The CDR3 runs to 13 residues. This chain's CDR3 is CASSLSSGGEQFF. The CDR3 DNA is TGTGCCAGCAGCTTATCTTCGGGTGGTGAGCAGTTCTTC.

The chain combines TRBV30 with TRBJ1-4; weak D call: TRBD1 (5 bases). CDR3 size: 15 residues. The V and J ends lost 5 bases and 3 bases respectively, with 16 bases between them. Germline CDR1 and CDR2: GTSNPN and SVGIG (reference sequence). CDR3 coding DNA: TGTGCCTGGGGAACAGCCGGGGGAGCTAATGAAAAACTGTTTTTT. Translated, it gives CAWGTAGGANEKLFF.

The gene calls are TRBV7-2 and TRBJ1-5; 9 bases match TRBD1. The CDR3 is 15 amino acids. J was trimmed by 0 bases and V by 5 bases; bases with no gene match: 2. In germline, CDR1 is SGHTA, CDR2 FQGNSA. The CDR3 spells CASSRQGVSNQPQHF. CDR3 sequence (DNA): TGTGCCAGCAGCAGACAGGGGGTTAGCAATCAGCCCCAGCATTTT.

The rearrangement uses TRBV19 and TRBJ2-3; 8 nucleotides line up with TRBD1. CDR1 is LNHDA, CDR2 SQIVND, per germline (reference sequence). This CDR3 contains 15 residues. V was pared by 5 bases and J by 4 bases, with 8 bases of the junction left unmatched. CDR3 nucleotide sequence: TGTGCCAGTAGTCTTAGACAGGGGTCGGCAGATACGCAGTATTTT. This translates into CASSLRQGSADTQYF.

The gene calls are TRBV19 and TRBJ1-5; 7 bases are shared with TRBD1. CDR1 is LNHDA, CDR2 SQIVND, per germline (reference sequence). The CDR3 has 16 residues. J was trimmed by 4 bases and V by 4 bases; bases with no gene match: 10. The CDR3 loop reads CASSTIDRALNQPQHF. The CDR3 region has the DNA TGTGCCAGTAGTACCATCGACAGGGCTCTGAATCAGCCCCAGCATTTT.

The chain links TRBV15 to TRBJ1-3, with D maybe TRBD1 (5 bases). CDR1 is LNHNV and CDR2 is YYDKDF in the germline V gene (reference sequence). Trimming took 0 bases from V and 0 from J, leaving 27 bases between them. The CDR3 is 22 amino acids. The CDR3 nucleotides read TGTGCCACCAGCAGAGATTTGCAGGGCGTCGTATCTGGCAGCACCTCTGGAAACACCATATATTTT. Residues: CATSRDLQGVVSGSTSGNTIYF.